The following is a T cell receptor beta chain sequence with its context. This specimen belongs to a study of shared clonotypes between healthy human individuals. Across the study: With ages of 18 to 49, the donors were a couple of women and a few men.

The split of CD4+ cells yielded CD45RA+ naive and CD45RA-negative memory subsets. Several immunoSEQ plates held equal portions of the genomic DNA taken from each subset. Clones were sequenced by immunoSEQ multiplex PCR, and TCRdb holds only the in-frame ones, with some missing. The table lists some 2.4 million clones, over 85% of them singletons. The CDR3 spans 13 residues. Germline V CDR1 and CDR2: LNHDA, SQIVND (reference sequence). V shed 6 bases, J shed 2 bases, and the junction held 4 bases outside the gene matches. Sequencing used naive CD4+ T cells from PBMCs. Subset given: CD45RA+ positively selected. This receptor was identified in a man younger than 30 in good health. Some clones in this sample may be carry-over from other donors' samples. This chain connects TRBV19 to TRBJ2-7; the match to TRBD2 covers 7 bases. The CDR3 DNA follows: TGTGCCAGTAGGGCTGGGGGGGCCTACGAGCAGTACTTC. Translating it yields CASRAGGAYEQYF.